This TCR beta chain was captured by sequencing in a study of cytomegalovirus exposure and HLA in healthy donors. Overall study: Unique TCRs from HLA-typed donors, roughly 87 million of them, were held in an early data release.

As concerns this clone: The antigen is undetermined.

The PCR ran on 60 Vbeta and 13 Jbeta primers. Sequenced by immunoSEQ multiplex PCR; TCRdb stores in-frame clones only, minus some. The table lists approximately 110,000 clones, around 77% of them singletons, with 3.7% in the top ten. Findings and limits, study-wide: Later analysis reportedly placed an Asian-associated ancestry cluster below the roughly 670-donor mean in N-insertions. The productive fraction for most TCR beta V segments was about 87% or about 30% in an earlier analysis. Later analysis demonstrated an association between a missense DCLRE1C variant and TCR beta V- and J-gene trimming.

The clonotype was recovered from a human donor in good health. Input material: PBMCs.

For the CDR3, the DNA is TGTGCCAGCAGTAGGGGACAGCACTATGGCTACACCTTC. Amino acids: CASSRGQHYGYTF. The rearrangement joins TRBV5-6 to TRBJ1-2; 7 nucleotides agree with TRBD1. Germline trimming cut 5 bases from V and 3 bases from J; bases unmatched to any gene: 4. The CDR3 is made up of 13 amino acids. Germline CDR1 and CDR2: SGHDT and YYEEEE.